This TCR beta chain was identified during a study of OX40 agonist ivuxolimab in advanced cancers. As for the study in general: Patients were treated with intravenous ivuxolimab, dosed at 0.01 to 10 mg/kg and infused every 2 weeks.

Profiling relied on immunoSEQ multiplex PCR, and the TCRdb table lists in-frame clones only, not all of them. This sample has tens of thousands of clones; 88% occur once, and the top ten carry 31%. The germline gives CDR1 SGHDT, CDR2 YYEEEE. Trimming left V 0 bases short and J 2 bases short, with 12 bases between. This CDR3 contains 16 residues. With autoimmune disease history or systemic immunosuppression, patients were excluded. At cycle 4 day 1, cycle 7 day 1, and baseline, blood was sampled. This sequence was found in an adult with an advanced solid tumor such as melanoma, head and neck, liver or kidney cancer. Specimen: CD4+ or CD8+ T cells sorted from blood, collected in a trial of the OX40 agonist ivuxolimab. J is TRBJ2-1 and V is TRBV5-6; weak D call: TRBD1 (5 bases). The CDR3 nucleotides are TGTGCCAGCAGCTTGGGACAGTTGGCCACCTACAATGAGCAGTTCTTC. This encodes CASSLGQLATYNEQFF.